This T cell receptor beta chain stems from a study of CD8 T cells in Susac syndrome. The CDR3 spans 16 residues. Per the germline V gene, CDR1 is SGHDT and CDR2 is YYEEEE. Trimming cost V 0 bases and J 9 bases; bases outside gene matches: 12. High-throughput TCR beta sequencing covered peripheral CD8+ and CD4+ T cells. In contrast to the negatively isolated CD8+ and CD4+ T cells, TEMRA cells were FACS-enriched. RNA, at about 0.5 to 1 ug, was reverse transcribed with random hexamers. The immunoSEQ assay covered 54 Vbeta and 13 Jbeta segments for CDR3. MiXCR was run by TCRdb on the immunoSEQ multiplex PCR reads, yielding one entry per CDR3 protein. The sample lists around 80,000 distinct CDR3 sequences, around 94% seen once, with 0.26% in the top ten.

This receptor was obtained from a human donor in good health. Sequences were obtained from CD8+ T cells from PBMCs. This chain joins TRBV5-6 and TRBJ2-1; TRBD2 aligns across 7 bases. The CDR3 DNA sequence: TGTGCCAGCAGCTTGGCAAGCGGGAAGGGCGCGGGTGAGCAGTTCTTC. Translated: CASSLASGKGAGEQFF.